This T cell receptor (beta chain) was recorded in a study of CD8 T cells in ankylosing spondylitis. Quantitative 5'-RACE with molecular barcodes produced the TCR beta libraries. TCRdb re-analysed the 5' RACE reads in MiXCR, keeping a single row per CDR3 protein. In the table there are 250,000 to 400,000 distinct CDR3 sequences, roughly 12% of which are singletons. This CDR3 spans 15 amino acids. The germline V gene encodes CDR1 DFQATT and CDR2 SNEGSKA (reference sequence). V lost 0 bases, J lost 0 bases, and 9 bases lay in between. This clonotype was detected many times. The specimen was blood, either unsorted or a sorted T cell fraction (not recorded which). This receptor was obtained from a female donor with ankylosing spondylitis or in good health (not recorded which). V usage is TRBV20-1 and J usage is TRBJ2-1; D is possibly TRBD2 (5 bases). Here the CDR3 DNA reads TGCAGTGCTAGAGATTACCGGGACTCCTACAATGAGCAGTTCTTC. Amino acid sequence: CSARDYRDSYNEQFF.